These 23 T cell receptor beta chains were all obtained from the same sample, sequenced in a study of beta chain features in type 1 diabetes. Whole-study findings and limits: Patients with Type 1 diabetes showed moderately but significantly shorter TCRB CDR3s in all four CD4+ subsets.

cDNA synthesis used the whole RNA isolate, giving expressed TCRB sequences. Libraries were prepared by immunoSEQ multiplex PCR; TCRdb keeps only in-frame clonotypes and omits some of them. The profile covers around 650,000 clones, with roughly 12% appearing a single time and around 0.12% taken by the ten largest. Their target antigens are unknown. The sample consisted of naive CD4+ T cells from blood. The receptors come from a man younger than 40 with type 1 diabetes.

This clone was seen a handful of times. The chain joins TRBV14 to TRBJ1-1; perhaps TRBD1 as D (6 bases). The germline CDR1 and CDR2 sequences are SGHDN and FVKESK. This CDR3 region has 15 residues. V lost 2 bases to trimming and J lost 2 bases, with 12 bases between them. The CDR3 DNA is TGTGCCAGCAGCCAATTTGGGGGCCGCAACACTGAAGCTTTCTTT. Translation gives CASSQFGGRNTEAFF.

In nucleotides, the CDR3 is TGCAGCGTTGGGACTACCTACAATGAGCAGTTCTTC. It specifies CSVGTTYNEQFF. The V call is TRBV29-1, the J call TRBJ2-1; possibly TRBD2 for D (6 bases). The V end was cut by 4 bases, the J end by 2 bases, with 6 bases between. CDR1 is SQVTM and CDR2 is ANQGSEA in the germline V gene. The CDR3 runs to 12 residues.

This sequence joins TRBV30 and TRBJ1-3, with D tentatively TRBD1 (6 bases). Germline values: CDR1 GTSNPN, CDR2 SVGIG (reference sequence). Between the trimmed V and J ends, which lost 4 bases and 0 bases, there was a span of 16 bases. The CDR3 length is 16 residues. The CDR3 DNA follows: TGTGCCTGGAACTCCTACGGGGGCTTCTCTGGAAACACCATATATTTT. This translates into CAWNSYGGFSGNTIYF.

Turning to this clone: The same CDR3 also results from other DNA sequences found in this sample. This rearrangement joins TRBV6-5 to TRBJ2-3, with a weak D call TRBD1 (6 bases). Germline lookup yields CDR1 MNHEY and CDR2 SVGAGI. V dropped 0 bases and J dropped 1 base, with 8 bases sitting between them. The CDR3 has 15 amino acids. CDR3 amino acids: CASSYSGQRTDTQYF. CDR3 nucleotides: TGTGCCAGCAGTTACTCCGGACAGCGCACAGATACGCAGTATTTT.

The chain combines TRBV5-1 with TRBJ1-5, with 9 bases fitting TRBD1. Germline-derived CDR1 and CDR2 are SGHRS and YFSETQ. The CDR3 spans 16 residues. Losses at the gene ends were 4 bases for V and 0 bases for J; bases not matched to a gene: 5. The CDR3 is CASSRGTGNSNQPQHF. The CDR3 region has the DNA TGCGCCAGCAGCAGAGGGACAGGGAATAGCAATCAGCCCCAGCATTTT.

This clone was found a few times. V gene TRBV7-6 combines with J gene TRBJ2-5; D not resolved. Germline V CDR1 and CDR2: SGHVS, FNYEAQ. The CDR3 length is 14 residues. Between the trimmed V and J ends, which lost 1 base and 5 bases, there was a span of 11 bases. This CDR3 is CASSLVPHSETQYF. Here the CDR3 DNA reads TGTGCCAGCAGCTTAGTTCCCCACTCGGAGACCCAGTACTTC. The full variable domain, completed using reference TRBV7-6 and TRBJ2-5, is GAGVSQSPRYKVTKRGQDVALRCDPISGHVSLYWYRQALGQGPEFLTYFNYEAQQDKSGLPNDRFSAERPEGSISTLTIQRTEQRDSAMYRCASSLVPHSETQYFGPGTRLLVL.

This clone was detected only a few times. The gene calls are TRBV6-5 and TRBJ2-7; possible D gene TRBD1, 6 bases. The ends were cut back, 7 bases at V and 2 bases at J, with 12 bases in the middle. This CDR3 comprises 13 residues. Germline values: CDR1 MNHEY, CDR2 SVGAGI. The CDR3 loop is CASKRQEPYEQYF. The CDR3 nucleotides are TGTGCCAGCAAAAGACAGGAGCCCTACGAGCAGTACTTC.

This clone was seen once. V is TRBV6-5 and J is TRBJ1-2; D is undetermined. The CDR3 contains 10 residues. Germline loops: CDR1 MNHEY, CDR2 SVGAGI. V shed 7 bases and J shed 9 bases, with 9 bases lying between them. The CDR3 reads CASIPPRYTF. CDR3 bases: TGTGCCAGCATCCCCCCCCGCTACACCTTC.

This clone was observed many times. This chain links TRBV13 with TRBJ2-5, with D hard to call. Deletions cut 0 bases from V and 4 bases from J, with 9 bases between. This CDR3 contains 14 residues. CDR1 and CDR2 (germline): PRHDT, FYEKMQ (reference sequence). CDR3 sequence: CASSLGTNRETQYF. The CDR3 DNA is TGTGCCAGCAGCTTAGGGACCAACCGAGAGACCCAGTACTTC.

CDR3 residues: CASSLDTGRDQPQHF. CDR3 sequence (DNA): TGTGCCAGCAGCTTGGACACAGGACGGGATCAGCCCCAGCATTTT. The V and J genes are TRBV5-4 and TRBJ1-5, with a tentative D call TRBD1 (5 bases). Germline V gene data show CDR1 as SGHNT and CDR2 as YYREEE (reference sequence). The CDR3 totals 15 residues. Between the trimmed V and J ends, which lost 0 bases and 5 bases, there was a span of 12 bases.

In this sample, this clone turned up a few times. The chain is built from TRBV7-3 and TRBJ2-7, with TRBD1 matching 10 bases. Germline values: CDR1 SGHTA, CDR2 FQGTGA. This CDR3 has 15 amino acids. Trimming at V came to 0 bases and at J to 5 bases, leaving 4 bases not matched to a gene. CDR3: CASSLTGQGTHEQYF. CDR3 nucleotides: TGTGCCAGCAGCTTAACGGGACAGGGGACCCACGAGCAGTACTTC.

V and J are TRBV4-3 and TRBJ2-6, with a tentative D call TRBD1 (6 bases). The V end lost 2 bases, the J end lost 1 base, and 12 bases lay between the germline ends. Germline V gene data show CDR1 as LGHNA and CDR2 as YSLEER. This CDR3 spans 17 amino acids. In DNA form, the CDR3 reads TGCGCCAGCAGCCAAACTTATCAGGGGTCTGGGGCCAACGTCCTGACTTTC. Translating gives CASSQTYQGSGANVLTF.

This clone was seen a handful of times. This sequence joins TRBV19 and TRBJ2-7; 12 nucleotides match TRBD1. V shed 4 bases and J 7 bases; nucleotides not matched to a gene: 5. The CDR3 length is 14 residues. The germline gives CDR1 LNHDA, CDR2 SQIVND (reference sequence). The CDR3: CASSKGQGAGEQYF. The CDR3 coding sequence is TGTGCCAGTAGTAAGGGACAGGGGGCCGGGGAGCAGTACTTC.

This clone was observed a few times. The chain combines TRBV6-5 with TRBJ1-4, with 7 bases lining up with TRBD1. Germline trimming cut 6 bases from V and 7 bases from J; bases unmatched to any gene: 11. CDR1 is MNHEY and CDR2 is SVGAGI in the germline V gene. This CDR3 is built from 15 residues. Here the CDR3 DNA reads TGTGCCAGCAGCAACTCGGGAGGGGGCGGTGAAAAACTGTTTTTT. Translating it yields CASSNSGGGGEKLFF.

The CDR3 spells CSVGPGQQQETQYF. The CDR3 nucleotides read TGCAGCGTTGGGCCGGGACAACAGCAAGAGACCCAGTACTTC. The V and J genes are TRBV29-1 and TRBJ2-5; possibly TRBD1 for D (6 bases). V was trimmed by 4 bases and J by 2 bases, leaving 14 bases between them. Per germline, CDR1 SQVTM and CDR2 ANQGSEA. CDR3 length: 14 residues. The entire variable domain, with the rest obtained from reference TRBV29-1 and TRBJ2-5, is as follows: SAVISQKPSRDICQRGTSLTIQCQVDSQVTMMFWYRQQPGQSLTLIATANQGSEATYESGFVIDKFPISRPNLTFSTLTVSNMSPEDSSIYLCSVGPGQQQETQYFGPGTRLLVL.

This clone has just a few counts. This CDR3 is also generated by other DNA sequences in the sample. V gene TRBV7-2 combines with J gene TRBJ2-7, with 10 bases that match TRBD2. This CDR3 is 14 amino acids long. CDR1 SGHTA and CDR2 FQGNSA come from the germline V gene. Trimming took 5 bases from V and 0 from J; bases not matched to a gene: 1. The CDR3 spells CASSPSGSSYEQYF. The DNA for the CDR3 is TGTGCCAGCAGCCCTAGCGGGAGCTCCTACGAGCAGTACTTC.

This clone was observed a few times. The chain is built from TRBV30 and TRBJ2-5, with 8 bases aligning to TRBD2. The germline V gene has CDR1 GTSNPN and CDR2 SVGIG (reference sequence). CDR3 length equals 13 residues. Germline trimming cut 2 bases from V and 4 bases from J; bases unmatched to any gene: 3. In DNA form, the CDR3 reads TGTGCCTGGAGTCGGGGGGGGGTAGAGACCCAGTACTTC. It codes for CAWSRGGVETQYF.

This clone was seen more than once but under ten times. The chain links TRBV28 to TRBJ2-4, with D perhaps matching TRBD1 (5 bases). The CDR3 is made up of 18 amino acids. Germline V gene data show CDR1 as MDHEN and CDR2 as SYDVKM. The V gene lost 5 bases and the J gene lost 0 bases, with 20 bases spanning the gap. As DNA, the CDR3 is TGTGCCAGCAGTCTCTGGGGCCCGAAAGAGAAAGCCAAAAACATTCAGTACTTC. Translated, it gives CASSLWGPKEKAKNIQYF.

With regard to this clone: A junction boundary mismatches the germline segment, possibly from a read error. The chain links TRBV29-1 to TRBJ1-1; the match to TRBD1 covers 9 bases. This CDR3 spans 13 amino acids. CDR1 and CDR2 (germline): SQVTM, ANQGSEA. The CDR3 nucleotides are TGCAGCGTTGAGGACAGGGGCCCACAACGCTTCGTCTTT. Residues: CSVEDRGPQRFVF.

This clone occurred a few times. The J gene is TRBJ1-4, the V gene TRBV10-3; 9 bases match TRBD1. CDR1 and CDR2 (germline): ENHRY, SYGVKD. The CDR3 contains 15 residues. The trim removed 2 bases at V and 6 bases at J, leaving 4 bases unmatched. The DNA of the CDR3 is TGTGCCATCAGTGAGAACAGGGGGCAGGATGAAAAACTGTTTTTT. It specifies CAISENRGQDEKLFF.

The chain carries TRBV29-1 and TRBJ2-1; TRBD2 agrees at 7 bases. Germline trimming cut 8 bases from V and 8 bases from J; bases unmatched to any gene: 18. There are 15 residues in the CDR3. Germline V gene lookup returns CDR1 SQVTM and CDR2 ANQGSEA. CDR3 amino acids: CSTDRLGGREDEQFF. Here the CDR3 DNA reads TGCAGCACAGACCGGCTGGGAGGGCGTGAGGATGAGCAGTTCTTC.

This chain uses TRBV23-1 with TRBJ2-7; D is perhaps TRBD1 (6 bases). TRBV23-1 is assigned to the ORF class and has an uncertain function. The CDR3 sequence is 15 residues long. V was shortened by 0 bases and J by 0 bases, with 9 bases between the two germline ends. The CDR3 nucleotides are TGCGCCAGCAGTCAATCTGACAGGAGCTCCTACGAGCAGTACTTC. Translation: CASSQSDRSSYEQYF.

This sequence joins TRBV5-1 and TRBJ2-2, with D unclear. The CDR3 sequence is 13 residues long. Trimming removed 5 bases from V and 1 base from J, with 6 bases in between. Germline CDR1 and CDR2: SGHRS and YFSETQ. For the CDR3, the DNA is TGCGCCAGCAGAGAAGAGAACACCGGGGAGCTGTTTTTT. Its protein product is CASREENTGELFF.